This TCR beta chain was identified in a study of blood T cell repertoires in COVID-19. Concerning this clone: The same CDR3 also results from other DNA sequences found in this sample.

Trimming pared 2 bases from V and 1 base from J, leaving 8 bases between. The CDR3 runs to 13 residues. Looked up from germline, CDR1 is GTSNPN and CDR2 is SVGIG (reference sequence). Under the authors' procedure: Amplified reference gene primers provided the basis for estimating nucleated cell counts. The table came from immunoSEQ multiplex PCR; TCRdb's copy has only in-frame clones and leaves some out. V and J calls and clone size are as listed in that table; D and trimming were resolved from the DNA. The table includes hundreds of thousands of clones, 85% to 90% detected once. The chain couples TRBV30 to TRBJ1-1, with no clear D. Sequencing was carried out using peripheral blood. This TCR derives from a woman in her thirties or forties who had recovered from COVID-19. For the CDR3, the DNA is TGTGCCTGGAGTCCCCGGGGGAACACTGAAGCTTTCTTT. Amino acids: CAWSPRGNTEAFF. Supplemented by reference TRBV30 and TRBJ1-1, the full variable domain reads SQTIHQWPATLVQPVGSPLSLECTVEGTSNPNLYWYRQAAGRGLQLLFYSVGIGQISSEVPQNLSASRPQDRQFILSSKKLLLSDSGFYLCAWSPRGNTEAFFGQGTRLTVV.